This is a list of T cell receptor beta chains from one sample in a study of PD-L1 blockade in urothelial cancer. Sequencing used immunoSEQ multiplex PCR; TCRdb keeps in-frame clones, though not all of them. Seen here are some 120,000 clones, roughly 91% observed once, and the top ten hold roughly 1.8%. The starting material was PBMCs, obtained around atezolizumab (anti-PD-L1) treatment. All receptors come from a man aged 55 to 70 with urothelial cancer. Both conserved end residues are part of each CDR3. D genes are given only for firm matches. Not all rows give a size; the values are once, few, many and, for expanded clones, a class.

V	J	D	size	CDR3	DNA
TRBV6-1	TRBJ2-5	NA	NA	CASSEPTEYQETQYF	TGTGCCAGCAGTGAACCGACAGAGTACCAAGAGACCCAGTACTTC
TRBV28	TRBJ1-5	NA	NA	CASSLSLAGRQPQHF	TGTGCCAGCAGTTTGTCCCTAGCAGGGAGGCAGCCCCAGCATTTT
TRBV5-1	TRBJ2-5	TRBD1	NA	CASSAGGTGLETQYF	TGCGCCAGCAGCGCTGGGGGGACAGGGTTGGAGACCCAGTACTTC
TRBV27	TRBJ2-5	TRBD2	NA	CASSQGLAGGTRWQETQYF	TGTGCCAGCAGTCAGGGACTAGCGGGAGGTACGAGGTGGCAAGAGACCCAGTACTTC
TRBV6-5	TRBJ2-5	NA	once	CASSPPPGTGETQYF	TGTGCCAGCAGTCCCCCTCCCGGTACGGGGGAGACCCAGTACTTC
TRBV5-1	TRBJ1-5	NA	few	CASSLEGGKNQPQHF	TGCGCCAGCAGCTTGGAAGGCGGGAAAAATCAGCCCCAGCATTTT
TRBV5-1	TRBJ2-7	TRBD2	NA	CASSLGASAGGHYEQYF	TGCGCCAGCAGCTTGGGGGCGTCTGCGGGGGGTCATTACGAGCAGTACTTC
TRBV6-4	TRBJ2-7	TRBD1	NA	CASSDSEAPGTGPYEQYF	TGTGCCAGCAGTGACTCAGAAGCCCCCGGGACAGGGCCCTACGAGCAGTACTTC
TRBV5-6	TRBJ2-3	TRBD2	NA	CASRPGTTTDTQYF	TGTGCCAGCAGACCCGGGACTACCACAGATACGCAGTATTTT
TRBV5-1	TRBJ2-7	NA	NA	CASSSTTSEQYF	TGCGCCAGCAGCTCGACAACCTCCGAGCAGTACTTC
TRBV29-1	TRBJ2-7	TRBD2	NA	CSVEARDWREAMSYEQYF	TGCAGCGTTGAAGCCAGAGACTGGCGGGAGGCAATGTCCTACGAGCAGTACTTC
TRBV30	TRBJ1-4	NA	NA	CACGRYRKHEKLFF	TGTGCCTGTGGGAGGTACCGGAAGCATGAAAAACTGTTTTTT
TRBV14	TRBJ1-5	NA	NA	CASSQDYYQPQHF	TGTGCCAGCAGCCAGGATTACTACCAGCCCCAGCATTTT
TRBV27	TRBJ1-3	NA	once	CASSLGAFSGNTIYF	TGTGCCAGCAGTTTGGGGGCATTCTCTGGAAACACCATATATTTT
TRBV4-3	TRBJ2-3	NA	NA	CASSQGEGGRPDTQYF	TGCGCCAGCAGCCAAGGGGAGGGGGGCCGTCCAGATACGCAGTATTTT
TRBV7-8	TRBJ1-1	NA	NA	CASSFRRTVGTEAFF	TGTGCCAGCAGCTTTAGGCGGACAGTTGGCACTGAAGCTTTCTTT
TRBV9	TRBJ1-4	NA	NA	CASSVGLSATNEKLFF	TGTGCCAGCAGCGTAGGGTTGTCAGCAACTAATGAAAAACTGTTTTTT
TRBV19	TRBJ1-2	TRBD1	NA	CATKETPGQGGGYTF	TGTGCCACCAAGGAAACCCCGGGACAGGGAGGTGGCTACACCTTC
TRBV5-1	TRBJ1-2	NA	NA	CASTTTPSNNYGYTF	TGCGCCAGCACCACGACACCTTCAAATAACTATGGCTACACCTTC
TRBV11-2	TRBJ2-7	TRBD2	NA	CASRRGLAEGLYYEQYF	TGTGCCAGCAGAAGGGGACTAGCGGAAGGCCTATACTACGAGCAGTACTTC
TRBV5-4	TRBJ1-1	NA	NA	CASSPLGWRGTEAFF	TGTGCCAGCAGCCCCCTGGGATGGAGGGGAACTGAAGCTTTCTTT
TRBV19	TRBJ2-2	TRBD1	NA	CASSITGQGPNTGELFF	TGTGCCAGTAGTATTACGGGACAGGGGCCGAACACCGGGGAGCTGTTTTTT
TRBV19	TRBJ1-1	TRBD1	NA	CASSRQGNTEAFF	TGTGCCAGTAGTAGACAGGGGAACACTGAAGCTTTCTTT
TRBV5-1	TRBJ2-2	TRBD1	NA	CASREQGAVTGELFF	TGCGCCAGCAGAGAGCAGGGGGCAGTCACCGGGGAGCTGTTTTTT
TRBV28	TRBJ1-4	NA	few	CASSPTKVNEKLFF	TGTGCCAGCAGTCCGACAAAGGTTAATGAAAAACTGTTTTTT
TRBV6-1	TRBJ1-2	NA	NA	CASSEYGYTF	TGTGCCAGCAGCGAGTATGGCTACACCTTC
TRBV10-2	TRBJ1-2	TRBD1	NA	CASSIDRVKNYGYTF	TGCGCCAGCAGTATTGACAGGGTAAAGAACTATGGCTACACCTTC
TRBV9	TRBJ2-3	NA	NA	CASSRRRRQETDTQYF	TGTGCCAGCAGCAGACGACGGAGACAGGAGACAGATACGCAGTATTTT
TRBV6-6	TRBJ1-1	TRBD1	NA	CASHRGRDTEAFF	TGTGCCAGCCACAGGGGGCGGGACACTGAAGCTTTCTTT
TRBV29-1	TRBJ2-7	NA	NA	CSVEKGEDHEQYF	TGCAGCGTTGAGAAAGGGGAAGACCACGAGCAGTACTTC
TRBV5-8	TRBJ2-5	TRBD1	NA	CARGRTGQETQYF	TGTGCCAGGGGAAGGACAGGACAAGAGACCCAGTACTTC
TRBV19	TRBJ2-7	NA	NA	CASSLRGYEQYF	TGTGCCAGTAGCCTCAGGGGCTACGAGCAGTACTTC
TRBV19	TRBJ2-7	TRBD2	NA	CASSIGLAGEQYF	TGTGCCAGTAGTATAGGACTAGCAGGCGAGCAGTACTTC
TRBV5-1	TRBJ2-2	NA	NA	CASNPGTSTGELFF	TGCGCCAGCAACCCCGGGACAAGCACCGGGGAGCTGTTTTTT
TRBV27	TRBJ2-7	NA	NA	CASSPRVGTTYEQYF	TGTGCCAGCAGTCCCCGGGTCGGAACTACCTACGAGCAGTACTTC
TRBV7-8	TRBJ2-7	NA	NA	CASSLGGAAGPYEQYF	TGTGCCAGCAGCTTGGGGGGGGCGGCGGGACCCTACGAGCAGTACTTC
TRBV5-1	TRBJ1-1	NA	NA	CASSFATVNTEAFF	TGCGCCAGCAGCTTCGCAACAGTGAACACTGAAGCTTTCTTT
TRBV2	TRBJ1-4	NA	NA	CASTKPPNEKLFF	TGTGCCAGCACGAAGCCCCCGAATGAAAAACTGTTTTTT
TRBV10-2	TRBJ1-1	NA	NA	CASASTGNTEAFF	TGCGCCAGCGCCTCGACAGGGAACACTGAAGCTTTCTTT
TRBV6-1	TRBJ1-5	NA	NA	CASGRDSGGNQPQHF	TGTGCCAGCGGAAGAGACAGTGGGGGCAATCAGCCCCAGCATTTT
TRBV19	TRBJ1-1	TRBD1	NA	CASMTGGAGVNTEAFF	TGTGCCAGTATGACAGGGGGCGCGGGGGTGAACACTGAAGCTTTCTTT
TRBV6-5	TRBJ2-5	NA	NA	CASSYQPRRGLETQYF	TGTGCCAGCAGTTACCAACCCAGGCGGGGGCTGGAGACCCAGTACTTC
TRBV23-1	TRBJ2-1	TRBD1	NA	CASSQSWGDRERKSSYNEQFF	TGCGCCAGCAGTCAATCTTGGGGGGACAGGGAAAGGAAAAGCTCCTACAATGAGCAGTTCTTC
TRBV19	TRBJ2-7	NA	few	CASSLGGGHYEQYF	TGTGCCAGTAGTTTAGGGGGGGGGCACTACGAGCAGTACTTC
TRBV4-2	TRBJ2-7	TRBD2	NA	CASSRGLAGGSGEQYF	TGTGCCAGCAGCCGTGGACTAGCGGGGGGCTCTGGCGAGCAGTACTTC
TRBV7-3	TRBJ2-2	NA	few	CASSSQPSAGELFF	TGTGCCAGCAGCTCACAACCAAGCGCCGGGGAGCTGTTTTTT
TRBV19	TRBJ1-4	NA	few	CASSRADIWEKLFF	TGTGCCAGTAGCCGGGCGGACATATGGGAAAAACTGTTTTTT
TRBV2	TRBJ1-4	TRBD1	NA	CASSVQGPNEKLFF	TGTGCCAGCAGTGTACAGGGGCCTAATGAAAAACTGTTTTTT